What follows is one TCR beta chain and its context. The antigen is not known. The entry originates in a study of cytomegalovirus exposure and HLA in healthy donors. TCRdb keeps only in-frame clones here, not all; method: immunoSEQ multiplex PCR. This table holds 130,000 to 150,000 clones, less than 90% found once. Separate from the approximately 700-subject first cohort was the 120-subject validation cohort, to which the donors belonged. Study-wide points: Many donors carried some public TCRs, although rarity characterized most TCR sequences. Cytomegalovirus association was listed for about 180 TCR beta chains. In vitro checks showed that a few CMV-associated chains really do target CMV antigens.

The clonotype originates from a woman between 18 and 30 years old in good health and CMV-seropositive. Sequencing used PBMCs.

The CDR3 nucleotides read TGCGCCAGCAGCTTGGACGGACTACATCCCTCCTACGAGCAGTACTTC. Residues: CASSLDGLHPSYEQYF. This chain joins TRBV5-1 and TRBJ2-7; maybe TRBD2 (6 bases). The CDR3 runs to 16 residues. Germline V lookup: CDR1 SGHRS, CDR2 YFSETQ. Trimming removed 0 bases from V and 0 bases from J, with 13 bases in between.